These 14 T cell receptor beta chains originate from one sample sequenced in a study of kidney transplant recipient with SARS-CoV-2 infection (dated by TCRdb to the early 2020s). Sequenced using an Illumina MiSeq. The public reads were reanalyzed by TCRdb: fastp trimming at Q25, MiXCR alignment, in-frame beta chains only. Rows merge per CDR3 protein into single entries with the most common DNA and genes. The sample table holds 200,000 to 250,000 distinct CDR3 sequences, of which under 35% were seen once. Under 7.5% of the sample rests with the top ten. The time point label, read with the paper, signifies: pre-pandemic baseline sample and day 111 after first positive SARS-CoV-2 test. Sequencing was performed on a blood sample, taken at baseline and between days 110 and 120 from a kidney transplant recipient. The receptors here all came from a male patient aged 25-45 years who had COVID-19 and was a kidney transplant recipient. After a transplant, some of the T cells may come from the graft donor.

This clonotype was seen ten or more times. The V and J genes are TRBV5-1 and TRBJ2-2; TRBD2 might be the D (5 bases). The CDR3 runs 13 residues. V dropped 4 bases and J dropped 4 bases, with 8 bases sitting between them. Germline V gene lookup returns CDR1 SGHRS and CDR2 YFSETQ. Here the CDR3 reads CASSRTGTGELFF. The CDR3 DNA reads TGCGCCAGCAGCCGGACTGGCACCGGGGAGCTGTTTTTT.

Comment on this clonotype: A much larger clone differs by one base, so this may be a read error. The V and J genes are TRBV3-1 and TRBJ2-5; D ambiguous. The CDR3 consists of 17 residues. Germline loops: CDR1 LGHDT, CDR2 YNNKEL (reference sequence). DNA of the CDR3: TGTGCCAGCAGCACCTATGGTCCCATTTCTTTCTCTGAGACCCAGCACTTC. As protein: CASSTYGPISFSETQHF.

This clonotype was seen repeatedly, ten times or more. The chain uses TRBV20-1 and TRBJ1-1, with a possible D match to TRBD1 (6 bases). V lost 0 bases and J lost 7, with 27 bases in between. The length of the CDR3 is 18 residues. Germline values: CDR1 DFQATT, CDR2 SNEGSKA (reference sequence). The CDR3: CSARDTVDEGGRIYEAFF. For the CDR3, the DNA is TGCAGTGCTAGAGATACTGTGGACGAGGGGGGCAGGATTTATGAAGCTTTCTTT.

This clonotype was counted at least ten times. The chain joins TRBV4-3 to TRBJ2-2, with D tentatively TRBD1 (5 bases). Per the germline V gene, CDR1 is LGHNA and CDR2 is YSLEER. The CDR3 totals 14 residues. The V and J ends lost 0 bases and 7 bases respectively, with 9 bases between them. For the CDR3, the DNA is TGCGCCAGCAGCCAAGAACCAGGGATCGGGGAGCTGTTTTTT. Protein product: CASSQEPGIGELFF.

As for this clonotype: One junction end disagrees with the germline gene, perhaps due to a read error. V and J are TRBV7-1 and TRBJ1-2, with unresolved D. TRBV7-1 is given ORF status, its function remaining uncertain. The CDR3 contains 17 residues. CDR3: CASSGCRHEGKTYGCTF. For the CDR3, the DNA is TGTGCCAGCAGCGGGTGTCGTCACGAGGGAAAGACCTATGGCTGCACCTTC.

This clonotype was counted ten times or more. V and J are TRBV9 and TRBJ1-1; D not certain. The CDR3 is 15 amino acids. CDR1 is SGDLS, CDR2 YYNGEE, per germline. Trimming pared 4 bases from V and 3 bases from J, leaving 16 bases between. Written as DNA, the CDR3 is TGTGCCAGCAGCCCGCTTAGTGGGTCTGACACTGAAGCTTTCTTT. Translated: CASSPLSGSDTEAFF.

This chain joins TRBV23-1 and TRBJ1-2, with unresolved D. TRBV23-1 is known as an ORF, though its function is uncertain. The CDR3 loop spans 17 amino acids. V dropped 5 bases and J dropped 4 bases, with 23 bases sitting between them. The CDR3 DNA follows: TGCGCCAGCAGTACACTGTGGCTACGTAGAAAGGCCTATGGCTACACCTTC. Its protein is CASSTLWLRRKAYGYTF.

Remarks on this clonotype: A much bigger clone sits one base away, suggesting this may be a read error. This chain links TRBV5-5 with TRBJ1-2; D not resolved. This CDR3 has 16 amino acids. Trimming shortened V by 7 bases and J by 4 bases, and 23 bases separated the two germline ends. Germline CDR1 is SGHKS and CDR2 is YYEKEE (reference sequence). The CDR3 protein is CASCRLVPRKTYGYTF. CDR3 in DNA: TGTGCCAGCTGTAGACTTGTCCCGCGAAAGACCTATGGCTACACCTTC.

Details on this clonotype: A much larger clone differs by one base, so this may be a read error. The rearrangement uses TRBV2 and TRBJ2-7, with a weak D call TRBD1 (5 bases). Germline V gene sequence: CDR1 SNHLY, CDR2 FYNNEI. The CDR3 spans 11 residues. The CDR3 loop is CASAGIYEQCF. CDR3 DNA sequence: TGTGCCTCAGCAGGGATCTACGAGCAGTGCTTC.

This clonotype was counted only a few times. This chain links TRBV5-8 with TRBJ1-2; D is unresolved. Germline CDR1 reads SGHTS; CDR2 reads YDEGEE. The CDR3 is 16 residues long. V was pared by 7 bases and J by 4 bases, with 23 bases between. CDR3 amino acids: CASLALHPRKTYGYTF. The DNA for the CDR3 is TGTGCCAGCCTGGCCCTTCATCCACGAAAGACCTATGGCTACACCTTC.

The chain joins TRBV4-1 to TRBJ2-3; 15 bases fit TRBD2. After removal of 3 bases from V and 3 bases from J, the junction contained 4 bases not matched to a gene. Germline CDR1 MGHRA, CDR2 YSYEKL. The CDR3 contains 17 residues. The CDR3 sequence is CASSHLGLAGGTDTQYF. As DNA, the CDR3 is TGCGCCAGCAGCCACCTCGGACTAGCGGGAGGGACAGATACGCAGTATTTT.

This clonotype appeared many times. CDR3 nucleotides: TGTGCCAGCAGTGAAGCGGGGGGTTGGGAGCTGTTTTTT. Protein sequence: CASSEAGGWELFF. V and J are TRBV6-1 and TRBJ2-2, with a weak D call TRBD2 (6 bases). The ends were cut back, 0 bases at V and 9 bases at J, with 8 bases in the middle. The CDR3 has 13 amino acids. Germline CDR1 MNHNS, CDR2 SASEGT.

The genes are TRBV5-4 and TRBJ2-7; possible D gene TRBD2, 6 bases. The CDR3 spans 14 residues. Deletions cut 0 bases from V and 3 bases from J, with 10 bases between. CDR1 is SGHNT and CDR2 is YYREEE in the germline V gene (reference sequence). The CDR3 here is CASSLGPAGYEQYF. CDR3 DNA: TGTGCCAGCAGCTTGGGACCAGCGGGCTACGAGCAGTACTTC.

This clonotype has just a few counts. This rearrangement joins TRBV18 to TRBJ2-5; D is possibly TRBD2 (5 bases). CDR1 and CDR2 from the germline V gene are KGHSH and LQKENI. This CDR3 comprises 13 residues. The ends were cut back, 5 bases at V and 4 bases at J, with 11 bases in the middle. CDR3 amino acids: CASSGENLETQYF. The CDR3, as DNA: TGTGCCAGCTCAGGGGAGAATTTAGAGACCCAGTACTTC.